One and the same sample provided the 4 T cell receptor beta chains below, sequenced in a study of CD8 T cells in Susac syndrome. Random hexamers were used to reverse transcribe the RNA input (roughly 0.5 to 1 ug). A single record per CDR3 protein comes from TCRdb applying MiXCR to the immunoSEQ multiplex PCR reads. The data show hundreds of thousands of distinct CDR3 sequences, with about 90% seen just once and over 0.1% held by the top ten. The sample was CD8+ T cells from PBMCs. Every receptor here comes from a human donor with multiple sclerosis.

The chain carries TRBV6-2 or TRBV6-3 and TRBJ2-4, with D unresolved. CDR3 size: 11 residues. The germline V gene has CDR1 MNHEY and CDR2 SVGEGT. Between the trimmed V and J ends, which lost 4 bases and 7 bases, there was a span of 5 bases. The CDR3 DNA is TGTGCCAGCAGTTTCGGGAACATTCAGTACTTC. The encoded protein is CASSFGNIQYF.

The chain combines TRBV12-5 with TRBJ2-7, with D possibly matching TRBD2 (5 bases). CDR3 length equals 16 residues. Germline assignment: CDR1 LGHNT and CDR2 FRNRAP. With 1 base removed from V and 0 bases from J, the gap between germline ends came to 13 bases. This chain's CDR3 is CASGLAEDGRSYEQYF. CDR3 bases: TGTGCTAGTGGTTTGGCGGAGGACGGGCGCTCCTACGAGCAGTACTTC.

The CDR3 bases are TGCAGCGTCAATAGCGGGAGATACGACACCGGGGAGCTGTTTTTT. Protein sequence: CSVNSGRYDTGELFF. V and J are TRBV29-1 and TRBJ2-2, with TRBD2 identical over 9 bases. The CDR3 is 15 residues long. Trimming cost V 6 bases and J 3 bases; bases outside gene matches: 8. In germline, CDR1 is SQVTM, CDR2 ANQGSEA.

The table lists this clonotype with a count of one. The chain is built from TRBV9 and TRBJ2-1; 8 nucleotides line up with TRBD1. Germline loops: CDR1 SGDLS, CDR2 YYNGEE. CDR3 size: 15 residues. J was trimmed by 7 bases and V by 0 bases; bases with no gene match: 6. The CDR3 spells CASSVDDRGPNEQFF. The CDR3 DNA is TGTGCCAGCAGCGTAGACGACAGGGGACCTAATGAGCAGTTCTTC. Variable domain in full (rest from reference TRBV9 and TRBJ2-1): DSGVTQTPKHLITATGQRVTLRCSPRSGDLSVYWYQQSLDQGLQFLIQYYNGEERAKGNILERFSAQQFPDLHSELNLSSLELGDSALYFCASSVDDRGPNEQFFGPGTRLTVL.